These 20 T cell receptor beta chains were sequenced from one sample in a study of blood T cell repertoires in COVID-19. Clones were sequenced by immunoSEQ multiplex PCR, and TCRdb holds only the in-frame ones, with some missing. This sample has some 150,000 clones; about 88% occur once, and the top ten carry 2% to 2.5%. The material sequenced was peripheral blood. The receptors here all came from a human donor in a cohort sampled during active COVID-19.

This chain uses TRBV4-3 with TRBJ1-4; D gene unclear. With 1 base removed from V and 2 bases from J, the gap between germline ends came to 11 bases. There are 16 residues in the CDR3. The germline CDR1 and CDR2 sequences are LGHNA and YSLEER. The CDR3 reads CASSQGIGFTNEKLFF. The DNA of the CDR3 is TGCGCCAGCAGCCAAGGCATCGGGTTCACTAATGAAAAACTGTTTTTT.

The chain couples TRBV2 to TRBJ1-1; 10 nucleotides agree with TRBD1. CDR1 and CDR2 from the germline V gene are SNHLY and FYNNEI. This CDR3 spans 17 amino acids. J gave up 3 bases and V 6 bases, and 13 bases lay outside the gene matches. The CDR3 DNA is TGTGCCAGCAGAACGTACGGGACAGGGGACAAACACACTGAAGCTTTCTTT. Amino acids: CASRTYGTGDKHTEAFF. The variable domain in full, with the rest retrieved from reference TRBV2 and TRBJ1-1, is EPEVTQTPSHQVTQMGQEVILRCVPISNHLYFYWYRQILGQKVEFLVSFYNNEISEKSEIFDDQFSVERPDGSNFTLKIRSTKLEDSAMYFCASRTYGTGDKHTEAFFGQGTRLTVV.

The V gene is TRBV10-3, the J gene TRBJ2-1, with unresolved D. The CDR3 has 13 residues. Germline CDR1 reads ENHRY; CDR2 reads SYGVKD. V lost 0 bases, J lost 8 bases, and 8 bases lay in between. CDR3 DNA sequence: TGTGCCATCAGTGAGTCTTTCGGAGATGAGCAGTTCTTC. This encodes CAISESFGDEQFF.

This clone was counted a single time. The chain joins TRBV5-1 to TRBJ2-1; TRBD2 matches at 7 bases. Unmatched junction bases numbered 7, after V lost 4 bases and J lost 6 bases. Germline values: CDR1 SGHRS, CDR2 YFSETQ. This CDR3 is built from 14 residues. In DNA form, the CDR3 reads TGCGCCAGCAGCCTCGGACTAGTAAGCAATGAGCAGTTCTTC. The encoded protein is CASSLGLVSNEQFF. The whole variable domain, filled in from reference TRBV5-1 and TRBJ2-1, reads KAGVTQTPRYLIKTRGQQVTLSCSPISGHRSVSWYQQTPGQGLQFLFEYFSETQRNKGNFPGRFSGRQFSNSRSEMNVSTLELGDSALYLCASSLGLVSNEQFFGPGTRLTVL.

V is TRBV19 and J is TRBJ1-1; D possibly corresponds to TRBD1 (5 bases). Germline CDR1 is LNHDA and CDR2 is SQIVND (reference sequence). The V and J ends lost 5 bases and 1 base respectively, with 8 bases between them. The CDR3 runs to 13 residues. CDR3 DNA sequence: TGTGCCAGTAGTGGGACTTCGAACACTGAAGCTTTCTTT. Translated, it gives CASSGTSNTEAFF.

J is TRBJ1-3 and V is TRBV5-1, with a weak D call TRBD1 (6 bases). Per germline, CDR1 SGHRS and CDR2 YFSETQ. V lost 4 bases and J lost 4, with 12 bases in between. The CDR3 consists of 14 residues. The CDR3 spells CASSVDSGGNTIYF. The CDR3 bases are TGCGCCAGCAGCGTGGACAGCGGCGGAAACACCATATATTTT.

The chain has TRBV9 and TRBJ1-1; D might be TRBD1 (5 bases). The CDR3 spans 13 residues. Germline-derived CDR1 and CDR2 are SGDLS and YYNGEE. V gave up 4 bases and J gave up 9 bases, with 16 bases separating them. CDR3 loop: CASSTGTHSQAFF. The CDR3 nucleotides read TGTGCCAGCAGCACTGGGACTCACTCCCAAGCTTTCTTT. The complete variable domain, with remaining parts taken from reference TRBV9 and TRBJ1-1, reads DSGVTQTPKHLITATGQRVTLRCSPRSGDLSVYWYQQSLDQGLQFLIQYYNGEERAKGNILERFSAQQFPDLHSELNLSSLELGDSALYFCASSTGTHSQAFFGQGTRLTVV.

The CDR3 nucleotides read TGTGCTAGTGGAAAACAGGGCTTAGCCTACAATGAGCAGTTCTTC. This encodes CASGKQGLAYNEQFF. This sequence joins TRBV12-5 and TRBJ2-1, with D possibly matching TRBD1 (6 bases). The CDR3 extends over 15 amino acids. Deletions cut 6 bases from V and 2 bases from J, with 14 bases between. Germline V CDR1 and CDR2: LGHNT, FRNRAP.

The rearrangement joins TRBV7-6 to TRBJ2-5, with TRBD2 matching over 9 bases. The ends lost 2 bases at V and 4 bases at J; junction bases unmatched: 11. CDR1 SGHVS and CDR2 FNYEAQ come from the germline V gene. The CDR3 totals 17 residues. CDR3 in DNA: TGTGCCAGCAGCTTAAGATTAAGCGGGGGGCCGCGAGAGACCCAGTACTTC. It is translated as CASSLRLSGGPRETQYF.

CDR3 sequence reads: CARLLFKDRVSPEQFF. In DNA, the CDR3 is TGCGCCAGGCTGTTATTCAAAGACAGGGTCTCCCCTGAGCAGTTCTTC. The chain carries TRBV10-1 and TRBJ2-1, with 7 positions matching TRBD1. Germline V gene sequence: CDR1 WNHNN, CDR2 SYGVQD (reference sequence). The CDR3 loop spans 16 amino acids. J gave up 9 bases and V 9 bases, and 20 bases lay outside the gene matches.

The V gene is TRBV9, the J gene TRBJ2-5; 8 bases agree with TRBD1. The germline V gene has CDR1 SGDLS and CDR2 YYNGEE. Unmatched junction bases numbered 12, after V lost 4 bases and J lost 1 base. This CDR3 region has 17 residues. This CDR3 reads CASSPGGLGAGQETQYF. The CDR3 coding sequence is TGTGCCAGCAGCCCAGGGGGCTTGGGGGCTGGCCAAGAGACCCAGTACTTC. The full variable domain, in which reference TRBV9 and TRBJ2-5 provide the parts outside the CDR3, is DSGVTQTPKHLITATGQRVTLRCSPRSGDLSVYWYQQSLDQGLQFLIQYYNGEERAKGNILERFSAQQFPDLHSELNLSSLELGDSALYFCASSPGGLGAGQETQYFGPGTRLLVL.

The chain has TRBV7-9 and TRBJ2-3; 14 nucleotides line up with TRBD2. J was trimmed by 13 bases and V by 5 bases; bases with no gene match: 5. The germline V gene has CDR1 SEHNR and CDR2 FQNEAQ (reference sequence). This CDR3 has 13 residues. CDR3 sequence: CASSAGLAGGKYF. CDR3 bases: TGTGCCAGCAGCGCCGGACTAGCGGGGGGAAAGTATTTT.

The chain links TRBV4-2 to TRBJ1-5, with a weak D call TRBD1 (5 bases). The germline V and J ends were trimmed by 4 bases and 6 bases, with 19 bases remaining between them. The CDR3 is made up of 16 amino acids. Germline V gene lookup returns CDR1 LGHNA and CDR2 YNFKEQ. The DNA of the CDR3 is TGTGCCAGCAGCCGTACCGGACAACGAGCAGCTCAGCCCCAGCATTTT. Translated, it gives CASSRTGQRAAQPQHF.

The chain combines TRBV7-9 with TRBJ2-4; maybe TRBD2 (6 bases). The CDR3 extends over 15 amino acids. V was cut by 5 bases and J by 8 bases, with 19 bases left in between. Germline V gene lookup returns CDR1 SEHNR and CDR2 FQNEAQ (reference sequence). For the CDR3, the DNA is TGTGCCAGCAGCCCGGAGGGGCCGGTAGGGGACATTCAGTACTTC. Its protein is CASSPEGPVGDIQYF.

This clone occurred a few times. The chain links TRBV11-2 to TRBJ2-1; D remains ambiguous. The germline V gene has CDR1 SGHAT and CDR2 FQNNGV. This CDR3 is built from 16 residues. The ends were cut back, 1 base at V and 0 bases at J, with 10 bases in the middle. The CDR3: CASSLGSTYSYNEQFF. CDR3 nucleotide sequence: TGTGCCAGCAGCTTAGGTTCTACCTACTCCTACAATGAGCAGTTCTTC.

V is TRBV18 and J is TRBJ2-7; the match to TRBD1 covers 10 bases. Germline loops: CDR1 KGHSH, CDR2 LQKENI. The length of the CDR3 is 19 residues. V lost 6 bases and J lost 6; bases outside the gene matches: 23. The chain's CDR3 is CASSPIRKGPATGGPEQYF. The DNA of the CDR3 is TGTGCCAGCTCCCCTATAAGGAAAGGGCCCGCGACAGGGGGCCCCGAGCAGTACTTC.

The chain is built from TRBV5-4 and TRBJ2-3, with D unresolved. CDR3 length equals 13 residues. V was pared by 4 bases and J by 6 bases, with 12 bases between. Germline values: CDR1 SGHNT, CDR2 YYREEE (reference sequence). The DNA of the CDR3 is TGTGCCAGCAGCGTCGAGAGGCAGGATACGCAGTATTTT. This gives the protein CASSVERQDTQYF.

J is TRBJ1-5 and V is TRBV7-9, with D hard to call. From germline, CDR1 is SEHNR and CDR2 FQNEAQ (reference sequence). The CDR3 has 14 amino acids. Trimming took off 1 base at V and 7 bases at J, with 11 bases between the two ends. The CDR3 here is CASSLGGAGQPQHF. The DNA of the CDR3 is TGTGCCAGCAGCTTAGGAGGAGCCGGACAGCCCCAGCATTTT.

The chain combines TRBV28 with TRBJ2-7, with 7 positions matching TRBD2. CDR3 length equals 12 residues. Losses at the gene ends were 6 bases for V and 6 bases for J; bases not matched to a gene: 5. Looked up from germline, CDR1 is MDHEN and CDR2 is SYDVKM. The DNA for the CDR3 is TGTGCCAGCAGAGGAGCGGGGAGCGAGCAGTACTTC. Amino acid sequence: CASRGAGSEQYF.

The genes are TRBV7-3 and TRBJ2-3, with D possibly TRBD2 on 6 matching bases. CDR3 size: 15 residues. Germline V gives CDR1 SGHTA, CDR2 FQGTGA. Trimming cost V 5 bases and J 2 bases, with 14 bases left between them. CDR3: CASSTGLLITDTQYF. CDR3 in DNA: TGTGCCAGCAGCACGGGACTGCTAATCACAGATACGCAGTATTTT.